The 9 T cell receptor beta chains below all came from one sample that was sequenced in a study of CD8+ T cells in alopecia areata. Once RNA had been extracted, it was reverse transcribed into cDNA to act as the sequencing template. Sequencing was performed with immunoSEQ multiplex PCR; in TCRdb, only in-frame clones are kept and a portion is missing. The top ten clones hold approximately 5.7% of a sample with about 82,000 clones, roughly 50% of them seen once. The material sequenced was NKG2D-high CD8+ T cells sorted from blood. The receptors were sampled from a human donor with alopecia areata.

The rearrangement uses TRBV29-1 and TRBJ2-2; TRBD2 agrees at 7 bases. The CDR3 extends over 12 amino acids. J was trimmed by 7 bases and V by 6 bases; bases with no gene match: 5. Germline loops: CDR1 SQVTM, CDR2 ANQGSEA. In DNA, the CDR3 is TGCAGCGTCCCACTAGCGATCGGGGAGCTGTTTTTT. Encoded protein: CSVPLAIGELFF.

This chain links TRBV27 with TRBJ2-7; unclear D gene. The V and J ends lost 6 bases and 6 bases respectively, with 12 bases between them. Germline CDR1 reads MNHEY; CDR2 reads SMNVEV (reference sequence). The CDR3 runs to 12 residues. CDR3: CASSLSSGEQYF. DNA for the CDR3: TGTGCCAGCAGCCTCTCCTCGGGCGAGCAGTACTTC.

This clone came up a few times. J is TRBJ2-3 and V is TRBV5-6, with D perhaps matching TRBD2 (6 bases). This CDR3 is built from 17 residues. In germline, CDR1 is SGHDT, CDR2 YYEEEE. Deletions cut 4 bases from V and 6 bases from J, with 24 bases between. This CDR3 reads CASSDASLLAPPDTQYF. The CDR3 DNA sequence: TGTGCCAGCAGCGACGCGAGTCTACTAGCCCCGCCCGATACGCAGTATTTT.

The chain couples TRBV4-1 to TRBJ2-7, with D perhaps given as TRBD1 or TRBD2 (5 bases each). Trimming pared 4 bases from V and 0 bases from J, leaving 13 bases between. The CDR3 contains 15 residues. Germline V gives CDR1 MGHRA, CDR2 YSYEKL. Here the CDR3 reads CASSPLPGTSYEQYF. CDR3 bases: TGCGCCAGCAGCCCCCTTCCCGGGACCTCCTACGAGCAGTACTTC.

This chain links TRBV11-2 with TRBJ2-3; D not resolved. This CDR3 has 15 amino acids. Germline V lookup: CDR1 SGHAT, CDR2 FQNNGV. V shed 0 bases and J shed 0 bases, with 7 bases lying between them. The CDR3 reads CASSLEGSSTDTQYF. The CDR3 DNA sequence: TGTGCCAGCAGCTTAGAGGGTTCAAGCACAGATACGCAGTATTTT.

The J gene is TRBJ2-1, the V gene TRBV4-3; 8 positions match TRBD2. This CDR3 is built from 15 residues. J lost 3 bases, V lost 1 base, and 2 bases had no gene match. Germline CDR1 is LGHNA and CDR2 is YSLEER. CDR3 DNA sequence: TGCGCCAGCAGCCAAGGAGCGGGAGACTACAATGAGCAGTTCTTC. This encodes CASSQGAGDYNEQFF.

The J gene is TRBJ2-7, the V gene TRBV29-1; no reliable D call. The CDR3 loop spans 13 amino acids. The V and J ends lost 3 bases and 4 bases respectively, with 13 bases between them. Germline V CDR1 and CDR2: SQVTM, ANQGSEA. The CDR3 bases are TGCAGCGTTGAGCCAATTAGTGAGTACGAGCAGTACTTC. Its protein product is CSVEPISEYEQYF.

The J gene is TRBJ2-3, the V gene TRBV27; D might be TRBD1 (6 bases). Between the trimmed V and J ends, which lost 8 bases and 4 bases, there was a span of 13 bases. Germline CDR1 reads MNHEY; CDR2 reads SMNVEV (reference sequence). The CDR3 runs 13 residues. For the CDR3, the DNA is TGTGCCAGCCGCTTCACAGGGTCAGATACGCAGTATTTT. Amino acids: CASRFTGSDTQYF.

This clone has only a few counts. This chain uses TRBV23-1 with TRBJ2-7; 9 bases line up with TRBD1. TRBV23-1 qualifies as an ORF whose function is uncertain. The CDR3 is made up of 17 amino acids. V gave up 0 bases and J gave up 5 bases; unmatched junction bases: 11. CDR3 nucleotides: TGCGCCAGCAGTCAATCCGGGACAGGGATTCGCCCGGACGAGCAGTACTTC. Translation gives CASSQSGTGIRPDEQYF.